The 10 T cell receptor beta chains below were found in one sample sequenced in a study of identical twins. TCRdb fed the 5' RACE reads into MiXCR, producing one record per CDR3 protein. Among around 290,000 distinct CDR3 sequences listed, roughly 8.6% were seen once. A further study also used this sample, focusing on yellow fever vaccine responses in identical twins.

The sequencing sample was made of CD8+ T cells sorted from blood. The receptors here all came from a woman aged 18-35 years in good health.

This clonotype was seen a single time. The rearrangement joins TRBV20-1 to TRBJ2-3; 9 bases match TRBD1. The CDR3 sequence is 16 residues long. V shed 1 base and J 10 bases; nucleotides not matched to a gene: 15. Germline lookup yields CDR1 DFQATT and CDR2 SNEGSKA (reference sequence). The CDR3 region is CSARVTGGAGSDAQYF. CDR3 nucleotide sequence: TGCAGTGCTAGAGTTACAGGGGGCGCCGGGTCCGATGCGCAGTATTTT.

This clonotype is a singleton in its sample. The V call is TRBV14, the J call TRBJ2-5; D gene uncertain. CDR1 and CDR2 from the germline V gene are SGHDN and FVKESK. The CDR3 is 15 amino acids. The V gene lost 0 bases and the J gene lost 5 bases, with 13 bases spanning the gap. CDR3 nucleotides: TGTGCCAGCAGCCAAGAGGGCAATGAGATGGAGACCCAGTACTTC. As protein: CASSQEGNEMETQYF.

This clonotype has ten or more counts. One end of the junction varies from germline; a read error may be responsible. The rearrangement uses TRBV7-7 and TRBJ2-2; weak D call: TRBD1 (5 bases). Germline-derived CDR1 and CDR2 are SSHAT and FNYEAQ (reference sequence). The CDR3 loop spans 14 amino acids. CDR3 nucleotides: TGTGCTAGCAGCTTAGTACAGGACGCCGGGGAGCTGTTTTTT. Protein sequence: CASSLVQDAGELFF.

This clonotype appeared a few times. CDR3 sequence reads: CASSLGTRPEAFF. In DNA form, the CDR3 reads TGTGCCAGCAGCTTGGGGACACGCCCTGAAGCTTTCTTT. The genes are TRBV5-5 and TRBJ1-1; D possibly corresponds to TRBD1 (5 bases). Germline V gives CDR1 SGHKS, CDR2 YYEKEE (reference sequence). The V gene lost 0 bases and the J gene lost 6 bases, with 9 bases spanning the gap. CDR3 size: 13 residues.

In its sample, this clonotype was seen a few times. This chain uses TRBV4-3 with TRBJ2-7, with D perhaps assigned TRBD1 or TRBD2 (5 bases each). V was shortened by 0 bases and J by 6 bases, with 12 bases between the two germline ends. In germline, CDR1 is LGHNA, CDR2 YSLEER. The CDR3 is 14 residues long. Here the CDR3 reads CASSQDLLGAEQYF. CDR3 coding DNA: TGCGCCAGCAGCCAAGATTTACTAGGGGCCGAGCAGTACTTC.

The chain couples TRBV7-3 to TRBJ2-7, with D possibly TRBD2 on 6 matching bases. The CDR3 has 13 residues. V was pared by 1 base and J by 6 bases, with 10 bases between. The germline V gene has CDR1 SGHTA and CDR2 FQGTGA. The CDR3 coding sequence is TGTGCCAGCAGCTTAATCGGTAGCGGCGAGCAGTACTTC. Its protein is CASSLIGSGEQYF.

The chain joins TRBV20-1 to TRBJ2-7, with D possibly TRBD1 on 6 matching bases. This CDR3 has 14 residues. The V end lost 7 bases, the J end lost 2 bases, and 18 bases lay between the germline ends. The germline gives CDR1 DFQATT, CDR2 SNEGSKA (reference sequence). This chain's CDR3 is CSGGLDRLTYEQYF. DNA of the CDR3: TGCAGTGGAGGGCTCGACAGGTTAACCTACGAGCAGTACTTC.

The table lists this clonotype with many counts. The chain uses TRBV29-1 and TRBJ2-7; D perhaps matches TRBD1 (6 bases). The CDR3 totals 14 residues. Trimming took off 3 bases at V and 4 bases at J, with 16 bases between the two ends. Germline-derived CDR1 and CDR2 are SQVTM and ANQGSEA. The CDR3 reads CSVEAPGHGYEQYF. Written as DNA, the CDR3 is TGCAGCGTTGAGGCCCCGGGACACGGATACGAGCAGTACTTC.

The chain recombines TRBV15 with TRBJ1-5; D is perhaps TRBD1 (5 bases). The germline V gene encodes CDR1 LNHNV and CDR2 YYDKDF (reference sequence). This CDR3 has 13 amino acids. Trimming took 5 bases from V and 10 from J, leaving 15 bases between them. CDR3 amino acids: CATSAGPFVPQHF. CDR3 nucleotide sequence: TGTGCCACCAGCGCAGGGCCCTTTGTCCCCCAGCATTTT.

CDR3 in DNA: TGCAGTGCTAGAGGCCCCGATACAGGGCTGCACACTGAAGCTTTCTTT. The encoded protein is CSARGPDTGLHTEAFF. The chain is built from TRBV20-1 and TRBJ1-1, with a tentative D call TRBD1 (6 bases). Per the germline V gene, CDR1 is DFQATT and CDR2 is SNEGSKA (reference sequence). Trimming took off 1 base at V and 3 bases at J, with 18 bases between the two ends. CDR3 size: 16 residues.